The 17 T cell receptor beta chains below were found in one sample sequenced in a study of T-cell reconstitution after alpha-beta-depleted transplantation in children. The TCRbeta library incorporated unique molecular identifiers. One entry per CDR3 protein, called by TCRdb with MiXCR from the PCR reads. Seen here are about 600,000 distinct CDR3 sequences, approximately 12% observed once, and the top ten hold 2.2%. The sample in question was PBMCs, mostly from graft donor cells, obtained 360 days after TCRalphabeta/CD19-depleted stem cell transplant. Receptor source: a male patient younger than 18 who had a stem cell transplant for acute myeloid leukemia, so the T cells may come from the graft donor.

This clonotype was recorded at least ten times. The CDR3 nucleotides read TGTGCCAGCAGCCTCGTCGAGGTTTCAGGGTACCAGCAGTACTTC. Protein: CASSLVEVSGYQQYF. The chain joins TRBV7-3 to TRBJ2-7; D is possibly TRBD1 (5 bases). The length of the CDR3 is 15 residues. With 5 bases removed from V and 8 bases from J, the gap between germline ends came to 22 bases. The germline V gene has CDR1 SGHTA and CDR2 FQGTGA.

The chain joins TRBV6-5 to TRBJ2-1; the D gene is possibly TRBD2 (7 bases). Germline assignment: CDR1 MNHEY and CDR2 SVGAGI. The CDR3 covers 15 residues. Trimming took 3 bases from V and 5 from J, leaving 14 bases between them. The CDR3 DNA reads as TGTGCCAGCAGTTATTTTGGGGGGGCTGACAATGAGCAGTTCTTC. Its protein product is CASSYFGGADNEQFF.

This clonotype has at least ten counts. The chain's CDR3 is CASSQGSEPETQYF. In DNA form, the CDR3 reads TGTGCCAGCAGCCAAGGGAGCGAGCCGGAGACCCAGTACTTC. V is TRBV4-2 and J is TRBJ2-5; D remains ambiguous. Per germline, CDR1 LGHNA and CDR2 YNFKEQ. The ends were cut back, 1 base at V and 5 bases at J, with 11 bases in the middle. This CDR3 is 14 amino acids long.

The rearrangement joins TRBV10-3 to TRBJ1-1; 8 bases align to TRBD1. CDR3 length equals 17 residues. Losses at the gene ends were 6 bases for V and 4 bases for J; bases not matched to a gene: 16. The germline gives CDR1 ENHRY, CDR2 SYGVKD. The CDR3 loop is CAISPMSLTGGGTEAFF. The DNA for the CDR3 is TGTGCCATCAGCCCCATGAGTTTAACAGGGGGGGGCACTGAAGCTTTCTTT.

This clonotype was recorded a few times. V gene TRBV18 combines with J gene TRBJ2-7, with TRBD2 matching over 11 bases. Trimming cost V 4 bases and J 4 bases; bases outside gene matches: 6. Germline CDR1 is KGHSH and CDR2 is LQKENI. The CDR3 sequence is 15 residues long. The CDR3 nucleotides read TGTGCCAGCTCACGACCGGGACTAGCGGATTACGAGCAGTACTTC. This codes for CASSRPGLADYEQYF.

CDR3 region: CSVGQGWETQYF. The CDR3 DNA is TGCAGCGTTGGACAGGGGTGGGAGACCCAGTACTTC. This rearrangement joins TRBV29-1 to TRBJ2-5; 8 positions match TRBD1. Germline V gene sequence: CDR1 SQVTM, CDR2 ANQGSEA. J was trimmed by 5 bases and V by 4 bases; bases with no gene match: 3. This CDR3 is 12 amino acids long. The whole variable domain, filled in from reference TRBV29-1 and TRBJ2-5, reads SAVISQKPSRDICQRGTSLTIQCQVDSQVTMMFWYRQQPGQSLTLIATANQGSEATYESGFVIDKFPISRPNLTFSTLTVSNMSPEDSSIYLCSVGQGWETQYFGPGTRLLVL.

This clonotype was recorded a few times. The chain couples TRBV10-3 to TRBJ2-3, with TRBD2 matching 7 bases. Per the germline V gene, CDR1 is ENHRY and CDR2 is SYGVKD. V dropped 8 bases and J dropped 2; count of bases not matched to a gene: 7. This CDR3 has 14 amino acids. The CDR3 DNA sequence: TGTGCCATCGGGGAGGGACTAAACACAGATACGCAGTATTTT. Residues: CAIGEGLNTDTQYF.

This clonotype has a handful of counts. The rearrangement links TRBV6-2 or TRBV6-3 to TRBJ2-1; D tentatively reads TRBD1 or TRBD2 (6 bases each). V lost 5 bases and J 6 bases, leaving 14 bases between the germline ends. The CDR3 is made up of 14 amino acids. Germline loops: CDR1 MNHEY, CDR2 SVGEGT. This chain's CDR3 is CASSTLGGLNEQFF. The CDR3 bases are TGTGCCAGCAGTACCCTGGGGGGCCTCAATGAGCAGTTCTTC.

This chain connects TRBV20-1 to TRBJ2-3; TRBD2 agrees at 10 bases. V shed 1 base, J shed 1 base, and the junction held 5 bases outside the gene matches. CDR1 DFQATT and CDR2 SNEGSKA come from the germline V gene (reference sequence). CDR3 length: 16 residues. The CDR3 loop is CSARGRLAGGTDTQYF. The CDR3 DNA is TGCAGTGCTAGAGGCCGGCTAGCGGGAGGCACAGATACGCAGTATTTT.

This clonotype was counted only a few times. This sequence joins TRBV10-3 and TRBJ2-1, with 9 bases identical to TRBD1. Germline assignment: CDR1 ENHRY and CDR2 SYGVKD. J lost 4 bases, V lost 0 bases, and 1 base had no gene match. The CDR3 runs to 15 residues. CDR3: CAISESGQGYNEQFF. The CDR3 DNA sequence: TGTGCCATCAGTGAGTCGGGACAGGGATACAATGAGCAGTTCTTC.

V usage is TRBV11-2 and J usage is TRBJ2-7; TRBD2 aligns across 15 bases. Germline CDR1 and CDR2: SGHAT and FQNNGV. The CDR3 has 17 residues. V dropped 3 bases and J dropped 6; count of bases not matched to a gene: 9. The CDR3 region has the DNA TGTGCCAGCAGCTTCGGGACTAGCGGGAGGCTATCTGGCGAGCAGTACTTC. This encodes CASSFGTSGRLSGEQYF. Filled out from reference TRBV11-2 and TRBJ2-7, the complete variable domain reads EAGVAQSPRYKIIEKRQSVAFWCNPISGHATLYWYQQILGQGPKLLIQFQNNGVVDDSQLPKDRFSAERLKGVDSTLKIQPAKLEDSAVYLCASSFGTSGRLSGEQYFGPGTRLTVT.

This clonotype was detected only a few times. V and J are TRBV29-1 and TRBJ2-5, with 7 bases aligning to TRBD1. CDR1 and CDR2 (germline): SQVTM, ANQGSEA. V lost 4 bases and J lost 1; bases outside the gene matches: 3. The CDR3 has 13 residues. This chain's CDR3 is CSVGTGPQETQYF. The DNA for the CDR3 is TGCAGCGTTGGGACAGGCCCCCAAGAGACCCAGTACTTC.

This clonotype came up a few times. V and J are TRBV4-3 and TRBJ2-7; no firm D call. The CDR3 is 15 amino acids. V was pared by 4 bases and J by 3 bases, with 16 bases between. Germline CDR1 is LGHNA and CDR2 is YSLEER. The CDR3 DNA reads TGCGCCAGCAGCCCGCAAGGCGGTCACGGCTACGAGCAGTACTTC. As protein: CASSPQGGHGYEQYF.

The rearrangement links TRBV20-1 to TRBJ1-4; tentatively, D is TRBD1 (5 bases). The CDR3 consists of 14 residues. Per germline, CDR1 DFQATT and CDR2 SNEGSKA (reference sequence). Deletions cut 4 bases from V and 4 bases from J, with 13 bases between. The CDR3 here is CSAISGTGNEKLFF. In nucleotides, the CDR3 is TGCAGTGCTATCTCCGGGACGGGTAATGAAAAACTGTTTTTT.

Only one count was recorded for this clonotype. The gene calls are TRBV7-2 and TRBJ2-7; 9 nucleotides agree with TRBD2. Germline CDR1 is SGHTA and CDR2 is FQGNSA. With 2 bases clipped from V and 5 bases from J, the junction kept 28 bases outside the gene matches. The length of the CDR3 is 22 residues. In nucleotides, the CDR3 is TGTGCCAGCAGCTTATTAGCCCGACGTGCCGGCGCGGGAGGGGATACCGCGGACGAGCAGTACTTC. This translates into CASSLLARRAGAGGDTADEQYF.

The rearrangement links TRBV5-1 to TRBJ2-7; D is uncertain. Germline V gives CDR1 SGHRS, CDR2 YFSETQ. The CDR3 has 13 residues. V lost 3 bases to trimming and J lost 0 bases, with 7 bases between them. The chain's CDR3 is CASSSHNSYEQYF. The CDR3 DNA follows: TGCGCCAGCAGCTCCCACAACTCCTACGAGCAGTACTTC.

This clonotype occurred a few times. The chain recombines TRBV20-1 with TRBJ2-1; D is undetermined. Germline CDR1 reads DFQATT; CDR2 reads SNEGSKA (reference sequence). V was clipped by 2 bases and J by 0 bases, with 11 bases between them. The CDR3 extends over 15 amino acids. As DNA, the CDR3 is TGCAGTGCTAGATTTCCACAGAGCTCCTACAATGAGCAGTTCTTC. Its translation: CSARFPQSSYNEQFF.